Listed below are T cell receptor beta chains from one sample, sequenced in a study of blood T cell repertoires in COVID-19. Sequencing used immunoSEQ multiplex PCR; TCRdb keeps in-frame clones, though not all of them. Of some 190,000 clones detected, about 80% appear once; the ten largest clones hold 6.9%. What was sequenced was peripheral blood. All receptors derive from a man aged 60-69 years with acute or convalescent COVID-19. The CDR3 runs from the conserved cysteine through the conserved F or W. The D gene is left open where the match is weak. Only part of the rows carry a size: once, few, many, or a class if the clone is expanded.

d_gene,j_gene,abundance,v_gene,CDR3nt,CDR3aa
.,TRBJ1-5,.,TRBV23-1,TGCGCCAGCAGTCAAACCGACACGACAAACAATCAGCCCCAGCATTTT,CASSQTDTTNNQPQHF
TRBD2,TRBJ2-3,.,TRBV7-2,TGTGCCAGCAGCTTAGCCAGCGGGGGGCCGGATACGCAGTATTTT,CASSLASGGPDTQYF
.,TRBJ2-2,few,TRBV9,TGTGCCAGCAGCGTAAGCCGTAAGCGGGTGAACACCGGGGAGCTGTTTTTT,CASSVSRKRVNTGELFF
.,TRBJ2-2,few,TRBV9,TGTGCCAGCAGCGGTACGTGGGGCGGGGCGACCACCGGGGAGCTGTTTTTT,CASSGTWGGATTGELFF
.,TRBJ2-3,.,TRBV18,TGTGCCAGCTCACCACCGAGGGTTCTTGTCACAGATACGCAGTATTTT,CASSPPRVLVTDTQYF
.,TRBJ1-2,.,TRBV16,TGTGCCAGCAGCCCCGCAAGGACAGCGGGATGGGATGGCTACACCTTC,CASSPARTAGWDGYTF
.,TRBJ1-1,.,TRBV10-1,TGCGCCAGCAGTGAGCAGAGGGACACTGAAGCTTTCTTT,CASSEQRDTEAFF
.,TRBJ1-6,once,TRBV12-5,TGTGCTAGTGGTTTGGGGCCGGAGTACGGTTCACCCCTCCACTTT,CASGLGPEYGSPLHF
.,TRBJ2-3,.,TRBV5-1,TGCGCCAGCATGCTAGCGACAAGCCCAGATACGCAGTATTTT,CASMLATSPDTQYF
.,TRBJ1-1,.,TRBV29-1,TGCAGCGTTGGGGGCGACACAGGGAAGTGGACTGAAGCTTTCTTT,CSVGGDTGKWTEAFF
.,TRBJ1-2,.,TRBV29-1,TGCAGCGTTGAGACTCCTACCTTCTATGGCTACACCTTC,CSVETPTFYGYTF
.,TRBJ2-1,.,TRBV19,TGTGCCAAGCCAGGGGATTCCCCCTTCCCCTACAATGAGCAGTTCTTC,CAKPGDSPFPYNEQFF
.,TRBJ2-7,.,TRBV3-1/TRBV3-2,TGTGCCAGCAGCCAAGACGCCTACGAGCAGTACTTC,CASSQDAYEQYF
TRBD1,TRBJ2-2,.,TRBV19,TGTGCCAGTAGTATAGGGACAGGGGGCGCGGACACCGGGGAGCTGTTTTTT,CASSIGTGGADTGELFF
.,TRBJ1-2,.,TRBV2,TGTGCCAGCAGTGGACAGGTGGACTATGGCTACACCTTC,CASSGQVDYGYTF
.,TRBJ1-1,.,TRBV15,TGTGCCACCAGATTATACAGGGAATCCACTGAAGCTTTCTTT,CATRLYRESTEAFF
TRBD1,TRBJ2-1,.,TRBV9,TGTGCCAGCAGCTCGGGACAGCCTCTTTCGCCCTACAATGAGCAGTTCTTC,CASSSGQPLSPYNEQFF
.,TRBJ1-2,.,TRBV24-1,TGTGCCACCAGTGATCTGGACAAGAACTATGGCTACACCTTC,CATSDLDKNYGYTF
TRBD2,TRBJ2-3,.,TRBV3-1/TRBV3-2,TGTGCCAGCAGCCAGCGGGAGGGAAAAGATACGCAGTATTTT,CASSQREGKDTQYF
.,TRBJ1-1,.,TRBV6-6,TGTGCCAGCAGTCCCCTGGAGGCCTTGAACACTGAAGCTTTCTTT,CASSPLEALNTEAFF
.,TRBJ2-5,once,TRBV1,TGCACCAGCAGAGCCCGGACAGCTTGGGAAGAGACCCAGTACTTC,CTSRARTAWEETQYF
TRBD1,TRBJ1-1,.,TRBV24-1,TGTGCCACCAGTGACTTGCAGGGGGGCCAGCCAGCTTTCTTT,CATSDLQGGQPAFF
TRBD1,TRBJ2-7,many,TRBV6-5,TGTGCCAGCAGAGGTGCTCAGGGGGCCTACGAGCAGTACTTC,CASRGAQGAYEQYF
TRBD1,TRBJ1-6,.,TRBV19,TGTGCCAGTAGAACTACTAGGACAGGGGGTTCACCCCTCCACTTT,CASRTTRTGGSPLHF
TRBD1,TRBJ2-1,.,TRBV27,TGTGCCAGCAGTGCTGGGGGACAGGGGAATTACAATGAGCAGTTCTTC,CASSAGGQGNYNEQFF
.,TRBJ1-5,.,TRBV7-8,TGTGCCAGCAGCCCCAACCGGGTAGGCAATCAGCCCCAGCATTTT,CASSPNRVGNQPQHF
.,TRBJ2-5,few,TRBV6-1,TGTGCCAGCAGTGAAGGCGGCAGCCAAGAGACCCAGTACTTC,CASSEGGSQETQYF
.,TRBJ2-7,medium-sized,TRBV7-8,TGTGCCAGCAGCTTTAAGCCAAGACAGCTATACGAGCAGTACTTC,CASSFKPRQLYEQYF
TRBD2,TRBJ2-1,.,TRBV19,TGTGCCAGTATGAAGGGAGTAGCGGGAGGGGAAAATGAGCAGTTCTTC,CASMKGVAGGENEQFF
.,TRBJ1-6,.,TRBV27,TGTGCCAGCAGTTTAATCCTGGGGGCGCGAAGTTGGAATTCACCCCTCCACTTT,CASSLILGARSWNSPLHF
.,TRBJ2-1,.,TRBV2,TGTGCCAGCAGTGAGAGAAGGCGGGACCTCTACAATGAGCAGTTCTTC,CASSERRRDLYNEQFF
.,TRBJ1-5,.,TRBV28,TGTGCCAGCAGTCCCCTATTGTCTGGGCGGCCCCAGCATTTT,CASSPLLSGRPQHF
.,TRBJ2-1,.,TRBV7-9,TGTGCCAGCAGCTTAGTCGGGGGAGGTCACAATGAGCAGTTCTTC,CASSLVGGGHNEQFF
TRBD1,TRBJ2-2,.,TRBV7-6,TGTGCCAGCAGCGAAGGACAGGGAGGACTCACCGGGGAGCTGTTTTTT,CASSEGQGGLTGELFF
TRBD1,TRBJ1-5,once,TRBV4-2,TGTGCCAGCAGCCAAAGACAGGGGCCGAATCAGCCCCAGCATTTT,CASSQRQGPNQPQHF
TRBD1,TRBJ1-1,many,TRBV18,TGTGCCAGCTCACCGTTGACAGGGAGGCTGAACACTGAAGCTTTCTTT,CASSPLTGRLNTEAFF
TRBD2,TRBJ2-1,.,TRBV4-1,TGCGCCAGCAGCCTCCTACTAGCGGGAGTCGGTCGGGAAGGGCAGTTCTTC,CASSLLLAGVGREGQFF
.,TRBJ2-7,.,TRBV19,TGTGCCAGTAGTATAGCGCGGGCCAACGAGCAGTACTTC,CASSIARANEQYF
TRBD1,TRBJ1-2,.,TRBV3-1/TRBV3-2,TGTGCCAGCAGCCAAGACCCCAAGGGGGCCGCTAACTATGGCTACACCTTC,CASSQDPKGAANYGYTF
.,TRBJ2-3,.,TRBV7-3,TGTGCCAGCAGCTTAGGGGGGGCCAACACAGATACGCAGTATTTT,CASSLGGANTDTQYF
TRBD1,TRBJ2-5,.,TRBV5-1,TGCGCCAGCAGCCTCATGACAGGGGAAGAGACCCAGTACTTC,CASSLMTGEETQYF
TRBD1,TRBJ1-2,once,TRBV29-1,TGCAGCGTATACCCCGGGACAGGGGTTGGTGGCTACACCTTC,CSVYPGTGVGGYTF
.,TRBJ2-7,once,TRBV2,TGTGCCAGCAGTGCAATACAGGGTCAGGAGCAGTACTTC,CASSAIQGQEQYF
TRBD1,TRBJ1-1,few,TRBV28,TGTGCCAGCAGTTCGACAGGGAGGACGACTGAAGCTTTCTTT,CASSSTGRTTEAFF
.,TRBJ1-2,once,TRBV23-1,TGCGCCAGCAGTCGAAAGGTTGGGGGCTCAAGCGGTGGCTACACCTTC,CASSRKVGGSSGGYTF
.,TRBJ2-3,.,TRBV6-5,TGTGCCAGCAGCCAAAACAGGGCAGGGACGCAGTATTTT,CASSQNRAGTQYF
TRBD1,TRBJ1-1,.,TRBV5-4,TGTGCCAGCAGCTCGGGACAGGTGGGGAGAATGAACACTGAAGCTTTCTTT,CASSSGQVGRMNTEAFF
TRBD1,TRBJ1-6,.,TRBV7-9,TGTGCCAGCAGCACCTCCAGGGGGCTTAAATCACCCCTCCACTTT,CASSTSRGLKSPLHF
.,TRBJ1-5,.,TRBV5-1,TGCGCCAGCAGCTTGGACGGGAGCAATCAGCCCCAGCATTTT,CASSLDGSNQPQHF
TRBD2,TRBJ2-5,few,TRBV10-3,TGTGCCATCAGTGGATCCTCGGGACTAGCGGGGGACACGTACCAAGAGACCCAGTACTTC,CAISGSSGLAGDTYQETQYF
TRBD1,TRBJ1-4,.,TRBV7-9,TGTGCCAGCAGCAAGAGCCGACAGGGGATGGGCGAAAAACTGTTTTTT,CASSKSRQGMGEKLFF
TRBD1,TRBJ1-2,.,TRBV23-1,TGCGCCAGCAGTTCCCGGGACAGGGGGCCAAGAAGGGATCCCCTCTATGGCTACACCTTC,CASSSRDRGPRRDPLYGYTF
.,TRBJ2-7,.,TRBV12-5,TGTGCTAGTGGTCGGGAGACCTCCTACGAGCAGTACTTC,CASGRETSYEQYF
TRBD1,TRBJ1-2,many,TRBV7-2,TGTGCCAGCAGCTCGACCGGACAGGGAGGCTATGGCTACACCTTC,CASSSTGQGGYGYTF